These 14 T cell receptor beta chains originate from one sample sequenced in a study of blood T cells in healthy people across ages (dated by TCRdb to 2015 to 2017). Libraries were constructed by 5' RACE. Sequencing instrument: Illumina HiSeq 2500. A second PCR of roughly 6 to 11 cycles was run with a J-beta primer mix and a sample-barcoded 5' primer. TCRdb redid the processing of the public reads, applying fastp at Q25 and MiXCR, and retained in-frame beta chains. For every CDR3 protein sequence, its rows merge into one entry that carries the most common genes and DNA. The sample table records roughly 2 million distinct CDR3 sequences; about 50% of these occur just once. The leading ten clones occupy 2% to 2.5% of the sample. Sequencing input: blood. The source of these receptors is a middle-aged woman in good health.

This clonotype has only a few counts. The chain links TRBV28 to TRBJ2-4; D is unresolved. The J call could be wrong; TRBJ2-7 is a better fit for the DNA end. Germline V CDR1 and CDR2: MDHEN, SYDVKM. The CDR3 totals 10 residues. The CDR3 DNA reads as TGTGCCAGCCATCTCTACGAGCAGTACTTC. It encodes CASHLYEQYF.

Comments on this clonotype: At one of its ends the junction is not consistent with the germline gene, which may arise from a read error. The rearrangement joins TRBV20-1 to TRBJ2-7; D is undetermined. Germline-derived CDR1 and CDR2 are DFQATT and SNEGSKA (reference sequence). This CDR3 is built from 12 residues. The CDR3 DNA reads as TGCAGTGCTCCGAGTCAGTCGTACGAGCGGTACTTC. This encodes CSAPSQSYERYF.

CDR3 nucleotide sequence: TGTGCCAGCAGTGAGGGTAGCGGAGGACCCTACAATGAGCAGTTCTTC. Protein sequence: CASSEGSGGPYNEQFF. J is TRBJ2-1 and V is TRBV2; weak D call: TRBD2 (6 bases). Germline-derived CDR1 and CDR2 are SNHLY and FYNNEI. The CDR3 is 16 amino acids. Trimming took 3 bases from V and 2 from J, leaving 14 bases between them.

This clonotype came up a few times. The chain couples TRBV27 to TRBJ2-3; 9 bases agree with TRBD2. Trimming removed 6 bases from V and 5 bases from J; junction bases left unmatched: 12. The germline V gene encodes CDR1 MNHEY and CDR2 SMNVEV (reference sequence). This CDR3 contains 16 residues. The CDR3 region is CASSLRTSVLGDTQYF. The DNA of the CDR3 is TGTGCCAGCAGCTTGAGGACTAGCGTCCTCGGAGATACGCAGTATTTT.

The CDR3 reads CSVGQSVYEQYF. The CDR3 nucleotides read TGCAGCGTTGGACAATCAGTCTACGAGCAGTACTTC. The chain has TRBV29-1 and TRBJ2-4; D unresolved. The J call could be wrong; TRBJ2-7 is a better fit for the DNA end. There are 12 residues in the CDR3. Germline values: CDR1 SQVTM, CDR2 ANQGSEA.

This chain connects TRBV7-2 to TRBJ2-7; 7 bases are a match to TRBD1. Germline V gene lookup returns CDR1 SGHTA and CDR2 FQGNSA. The CDR3 consists of 15 residues. V gave up 1 base and J gave up 2 bases; unmatched junction bases: 5. The CDR3 here is CASSLGPGQPYEQYF. The CDR3 coding sequence is TGTGCCAGCAGCTTAGGACCGGGACAGCCCTACGAGCAGTACTTC. Full variable domain (rest looked up from reference TRBV7-2 and TRBJ2-7): GAGVSQSPSNKVTEKGKDVELRCDPISGHTALYWYRQSLGQGLEFLIYFQGNSAPDKSGLPSDRFSAERTGGSVSTLTIQRTQQEDSAVYLCASSLGPGQPYEQYFGPGTRLTVT.

The chain employs TRBV4-3 and TRBJ1-4; D remains unclear. CDR3 length: 17 residues. Trimming removed 0 bases from V and 2 bases from J, with 13 bases in between. Germline V gives CDR1 LGHNA, CDR2 YSLEER. In DNA, the CDR3 is TGCGCCAGCAGCCAAGATAGCTCGGGGATGACTAATGAAAAACTGTTTTTT. It is translated as CASSQDSSGMTNEKLFF.

In DNA form, the CDR3 reads TGTGCCAGCAGCGTACAGGGACAGCAAGAGACCCAGTACTTC. This sequence encodes CASSVQGQQETQYF. The V call is TRBV7-2, the J call TRBJ2-5; 7 nucleotides match TRBD1. V dropped 5 bases and J dropped 2; count of bases not matched to a gene: 5. The CDR3 consists of 14 residues. The germline V gene has CDR1 SGHTA and CDR2 FQGNSA.

The gene calls are TRBV7-2 and TRBJ2-5; D uncertain. The DNA end lines up better with TRBJ2-1; the J call may be wrong. The V gene's germline CDR1 is SGHTA and CDR2 FQGNSA. The CDR3 loop spans 16 amino acids. CDR3 in DNA: TGTGCCAGCAGCCTCCAACCTTACAAGGATCAAGAGACCCAGTTCTTC. Translating it yields CASSLQPYKDQETQFF.

The rearrangement uses TRBV7-8 and TRBJ2-1, with 7 bases lining up with TRBD1. The DNA end is a closer match to TRBJ2-7, so the J assignment may be wrong. CDR3 length: 16 amino acids. In germline, CDR1 is SGHVS, CDR2 FQNEAQ. The CDR3 region has the DNA TGTGCCAGCAGCCTACTATCGGGACAGACATCTTACGAGCAGTACTTC. It codes for CASSLLSGQTSYEQYF.

The J gene is TRBJ1-6, the V gene TRBV7-2; possibly TRBD1 for D (6 bases). Germline V gene lookup returns CDR1 SGHTA and CDR2 FQGNSA. The V gene lost 2 bases and the J gene lost 6 bases, with 11 bases spanning the gap. The CDR3 totals 15 residues. The CDR3, as DNA: TGTGCCAGCAGCTTAACAGGGTTGGCTAATTCACCCCTCCACTTT. Its translation is CASSLTGLANSPLHF. The whole variable domain, remainder taken from reference TRBV7-2 and TRBJ1-6, is GAGVSQSPSNKVTEKGKDVELRCDPISGHTALYWYRQSLGQGLEFLIYFQGNSAPDKSGLPSDRFSAERTGGSVSTLTIQRTQQEDSAVYLCASSLTGLANSPLHFGNGTRLTVT.

Only a few counts were recorded for this clonotype. This sequence joins TRBV7-2 and TRBJ2-1, with TRBD1 as a possible D gene (5 bases). Germline loops: CDR1 SGHTA, CDR2 FQGNSA. The CDR3 loop spans 14 amino acids. Trimming left V 3 bases short and J 10 bases short, with 16 bases between. The CDR3 coding sequence is TGTGCCAGCAGCTTGGTTAAGGGGCTTAGGGAGCAGTTCTTC. Residues: CASSLVKGLREQFF.

This clonotype was recorded many times. This chain uses TRBV4-3 with TRBJ2-1, with D unclear. The CDR3 is made up of 17 amino acids. Between the trimmed V and J ends, which lost 0 bases and 0 bases, there was a span of 12 bases. Per the germline V gene, CDR1 is LGHNA and CDR2 is YSLEER. CDR3 bases: TGCGCCAGCAGCCAAGATCAGGCCACGAGCTCCTACAATGAGCAGTTCTTC. It encodes CASSQDQATSSYNEQFF.

This chain connects TRBV9 to TRBJ2-3; TRBD1 is a possible D gene (6 bases). This CDR3 is 18 amino acids long. The germline V and J ends were trimmed by 3 bases and 0 bases, with 20 bases remaining between them. The V gene's germline CDR1 is SGDLS and CDR2 YYNGEE. CDR3 loop: CASSGIARDRSSTDTQYF. Here the CDR3 DNA reads TGTGCCAGCAGCGGGATCGCGAGAGACAGGTCTAGCACAGATACGCAGTATTTT.